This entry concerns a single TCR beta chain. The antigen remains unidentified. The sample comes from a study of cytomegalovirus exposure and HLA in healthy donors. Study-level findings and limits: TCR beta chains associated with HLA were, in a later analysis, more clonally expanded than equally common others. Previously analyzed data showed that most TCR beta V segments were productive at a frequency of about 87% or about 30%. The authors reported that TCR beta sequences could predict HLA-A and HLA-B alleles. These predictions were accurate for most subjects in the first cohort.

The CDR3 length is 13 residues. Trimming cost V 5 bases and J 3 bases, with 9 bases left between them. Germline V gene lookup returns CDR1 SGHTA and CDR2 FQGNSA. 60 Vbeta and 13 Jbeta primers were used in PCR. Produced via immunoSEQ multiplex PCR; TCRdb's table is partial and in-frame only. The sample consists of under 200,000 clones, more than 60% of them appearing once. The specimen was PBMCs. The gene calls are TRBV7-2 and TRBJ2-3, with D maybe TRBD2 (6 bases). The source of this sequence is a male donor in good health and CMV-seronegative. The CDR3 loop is CASSRDFTDTQYF. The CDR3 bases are TGTGCCAGCAGCCGGGACTTTACAGATACGCAGTATTTT.